The 26 T cell receptor beta chains reported below all come from one sample, sequenced in a study of regulatory T cells in long-lasting Graves disease. Assembly of TCR beta libraries relied on iRepertoire HTBI primers together with Arm-PCR of CDR3 regions. MiXCR was run by TCRdb on the multiplex PCR reads, yielding one entry per CDR3 protein. The sample consists of roughly 380,000 distinct CDR3 sequences, roughly 16% of them appearing once. The sample's time point: newly diagnosed GD, antithyroid drugs for less than 3 months. Researchers made the TCR library from RNA that was extracted from PBMCs. Sequencing used peripheral blood mononuclear cells (PBMCs), obtained at new diagnosis, from a patient treated with antithyroid drugs. These receptors were collected from a female donor with Graves disease.

This clonotype appeared many times. The chain is built from TRBV19 and TRBJ2-6; D could derive from TRBD1 or TRBD2 (5 bases each). In germline, CDR1 is LNHDA, CDR2 SQIVND (reference sequence). The CDR3 length is 18 residues. With 5 bases removed from V and 2 bases from J, the gap between germline ends came to 19 bases. The CDR3 region is CASSPSRERGAGANVLTF. Here the CDR3 DNA reads TGTGCCAGTAGTCCTTCCAGGGAGAGAGGGGCTGGGGCCAACGTCCTGACTTTC. The entire variable domain, with the rest obtained from reference TRBV19 and TRBJ2-6, is as follows: DGGITQSPKYLFRKEGQNVTLSCEQNLNHDAMYWYRQDPGQGLRLIYYSQIVNDFQKGDIAEGYSVSREKKESFPLTVTSAQKNPTAFYLCASSPSRERGAGANVLTFGAGSRLTVL.

The chain links TRBV2 to TRBJ1-5; no clear D. The germline V gene encodes CDR1 SNHLY and CDR2 FYNNEI. The V and J ends lost 1 base and 7 bases respectively, with 5 bases between them. The CDR3 is 12 amino acids. Here the CDR3 reads CASSEEVQPQHF. The CDR3 bases are TGTGCCAGCAGTGAAGAAGTCCAGCCCCAGCATTTT. Complete variable domain (other parts from reference TRBV2 and TRBJ1-5): EPEVTQTPSHQVTQMGQEVILRCVPISNHLYFYWYRQILGQKVEFLVSFYNNEISEKSEIFDDQFSVERPDGSNFTLKIRSTKLEDSAMYFCASSEEVQPQHFGDGTRLSIL.

This clonotype was recorded at least ten times. V gene TRBV11-2 combines with J gene TRBJ2-1; D gene ambiguous. With 2 bases removed from V and 2 bases from J, the gap between germline ends came to 10 bases. Germline V CDR1 and CDR2: SGHAT, FQNNGV. CDR3 length equals 15 residues. The CDR3: CASSLNGLPYNEQFF. CDR3 DNA sequence: TGTGCCAGCAGCTTAAATGGGCTACCCTACAATGAGCAGTTCTTC. Full variable domain (rest looked up from reference TRBV11-2 and TRBJ2-1): EAGVAQSPRYKIIEKRQSVAFWCNPISGHATLYWYQQILGQGPKLLIQFQNNGVVDDSQLPKDRFSAERLKGVDSTLKIQPAKLEDSAVYLCASSLNGLPYNEQFFGPGTRLTVL.

This chain uses TRBV2 with TRBJ1-1, with 7 bases matching TRBD1. From germline, CDR1 is SNHLY and CDR2 FYNNEI. J gave up 0 bases and V 6 bases, and 4 bases lay outside the gene matches. The CDR3 loop spans 14 amino acids. CDR3 coding DNA: TGTGCCAGCAGGGGGGACAGATTGAACACTGAAGCTTTCTTT. Its protein product is CASRGDRLNTEAFF.

This clonotype was seen at least ten times. This chain connects TRBV9 to TRBJ2-7, with D possibly matching TRBD1 (6 bases). Germline lookup yields CDR1 SGDLS and CDR2 YYNGEE. Trimming pared 3 bases from V and 5 bases from J, leaving 12 bases between. This CDR3 region has 13 residues. The CDR3 DNA sequence: TGTGCCAGCAGCGAGACCTCAGGGGACGAGCAGTACTTC. This gives the protein CASSETSGDEQYF.

This clonotype was counted at least ten times. The rearrangement joins TRBV19 to TRBJ2-7; a weak D match, TRBD1 (5 bases). Deletions cut 3 bases from V and 3 bases from J, with 9 bases between. The CDR3 covers 13 residues. The V gene's germline CDR1 is LNHDA and CDR2 SQIVND (reference sequence). The CDR3, as DNA: TGTGCCAGTAGTATTAGCAGGGACTACGAGCAGTACTTC. Its translation is CASSISRDYEQYF.

This clonotype was seen repeatedly, ten times or more. The chain links TRBV11-2 to TRBJ2-1; TRBD2 aligns across 12 bases. Germline loops: CDR1 SGHAT, CDR2 FQNNGV. The junction had 15 bases not matched to a gene; V was cut back by 5 bases and J by 7 bases. The CDR3 totals 18 residues. CDR3: CASSLHLTGTSGSNEQFF. Here the CDR3 DNA reads TGTGCCAGCAGCCTTCACCTTACCGGGACTAGCGGGTCTAATGAGCAGTTCTTC.

In this sample, this clonotype turned up many times. The V gene is TRBV12-3 or TRBV12-4, the J gene TRBJ2-1; the match to TRBD2 covers 13 bases. V shed 5 bases and J 3 bases; nucleotides not matched to a gene: 16. The length of the CDR3 is 20 residues. This chain's CDR3 is CASSPNPGLAGFRDYNEQFF. The CDR3 region has the DNA TGTGCCAGCAGTCCAAATCCGGGACTAGCGGGATTCCGAGACTACAATGAGCAGTTCTTC.

This clonotype was counted ten times or more. The chain is built from TRBV11-2 and TRBJ2-3; TRBD2 agrees at 11 bases. This CDR3 has 18 residues. CDR1 is SGHAT and CDR2 is FQNNGV in the germline V gene. Unmatched junction bases numbered 8, after V lost 0 bases and J lost 3 bases. The CDR3 sequence: CASSLDMGLAGGTDTQYF. As DNA, the CDR3 is TGTGCCAGCAGCTTAGATATGGGCCTAGCGGGAGGAACAGATACGCAGTATTTT.

This clonotype was picked up many times. This chain joins TRBV20-1 and TRBJ2-1; TRBD2 agrees at 8 bases. The CDR3 length is 15 residues. Germline V CDR1 and CDR2: DFQATT, SNEGSKA (reference sequence). V lost 4 bases and J lost 9; bases outside the gene matches: 14. CDR3 in DNA: TGCAGTGCTACCCGGAAACTAGCGGAGATGGGTGAGCAGTTCTTC. Translated: CSATRKLAEMGEQFF.

This clonotype was observed at least ten times. V gene TRBV27 combines with J gene TRBJ1-1, with D hard to call. The germline CDR1 and CDR2 sequences are MNHEY and SMNVEV (reference sequence). CDR3 length: 13 residues. The CDR3, as DNA: TGTACTTCGGACGTAGACGGGAACACTGAAGCTTTCTTT. It specifies CTSDVDGNTEAFF.

This clonotype has ten or more counts. This chain connects TRBV10-3 to TRBJ1-6; TRBD1 matches at 7 bases. The CDR3 has 16 amino acids. The J segment lost 5 bases and the V segment lost 6 bases, leaving 10 bases of the junction unmatched. Germline V gene data show CDR1 as ENHRY and CDR2 as SYGVKD. The CDR3 spells CAISQLRDSDNSPLHF. CDR3 coding DNA: TGTGCCATCAGCCAGCTCCGGGACAGTGATAATTCACCCCTCCACTTT.

The chain employs TRBV6-2 or TRBV6-3 and TRBJ2-2; 7 bases map to TRBD1. Germline V gene sequence: CDR1 MNHEY, CDR2 SVGEGT. This CDR3 contains 15 residues. V shed 9 bases and J 5 bases; nucleotides not matched to a gene: 12. Here the CDR3 reads CASNLRGRGTGELFF. The DNA of the CDR3 is TGTGCCAGTAACCTGAGGGGGCGCGGGACCGGGGAGCTGTTTTTT.

This clonotype was counted many times. In DNA, the CDR3 is TGTGCCAGCACGGGGGTTTGGGGCACCGGGGAGCTGTTTTTT. This codes for CASTGVWGTGELFF. The chain joins TRBV28 to TRBJ2-2, with D possibly being TRBD2 (6 bases). Trimming left V 7 bases short and J 4 bases short, with 13 bases between. Germline V CDR1 and CDR2: MDHEN, SYDVKM. The CDR3 is 14 amino acids.

This clonotype was counted many times. The chain links TRBV5-1 to TRBJ1-4, with TRBD1 identical over 7 bases. CDR1 and CDR2 from the germline V gene are SGHRS and YFSETQ. J was trimmed by 4 bases and V by 4 bases; bases with no gene match: 7. The CDR3 totals 15 residues. The CDR3 DNA sequence: TGCGCCAGCAGCCCTACAGGGGCGGATAATGAAAAACTGTTTTTT. This translates into CASSPTGADNEKLFF.

This sequence joins TRBV18 and TRBJ1-4; D remains ambiguous. In germline, CDR1 is KGHSH, CDR2 LQKENI. V lost 0 bases and J 8 bases, leaving 7 bases between the germline ends. The CDR3 is 13 amino acids. The CDR3 reads CASSPPGDEKLFF. The DNA for the CDR3 is TGTGCCAGCTCACCACCGGGTGACGAAAAACTGTTTTTT.

This clonotype was counted between two and nine times. V usage is TRBV18 and J usage is TRBJ2-3; TRBD1 or TRBD2 may be the D gene (5 bases each). The CDR3 consists of 14 residues. Germline CDR1 KGHSH, CDR2 LQKENI. Trimming cost V 0 bases and J 4 bases, with 8 bases left between them. Written as DNA, the CDR3 is TGTGCCAGCTCACCACCCGGGACCTCAGATACGCAGTATTTT. This encodes CASSPPGTSDTQYF.

This clonotype was found many times. The genes are TRBV6-1 and TRBJ1-5; 7 bases agree with TRBD1. The CDR3 length is 15 residues. With V trimmed by 5 bases and J by 0 bases, 4 bases remained unmatched. From germline, CDR1 is MNHNS and CDR2 SASEGT. The CDR3 region is CASSTDRYSNQPQHF. The CDR3 nucleotides read TGTGCCAGCAGTACGGACAGGTATAGCAATCAGCCCCAGCATTTT.

The sample holds a few counts of this clonotype. The chain has TRBV6-2 or TRBV6-3 and TRBJ2-1; TRBD2 matches at 10 bases. The V gene end was trimmed by 2 bases and the J gene end by 8 bases; junction bases not matched to a gene: 15. Germline V gene data show CDR1 as MNHEY and CDR2 as SVGEGT. The CDR3 is made up of 18 amino acids. The CDR3 DNA reads as TGTGCCAGCAGTTACATAGGTAGCGGGAGGCCCGCGGGGGATGAGCAGTTCTTC. Protein sequence: CASSYIGSGRPAGDEQFF.

This clonotype was counted ten times or more. The CDR3 DNA reads as TGTGCCATCAGTGAGGGTCGAGCGGGAACAGTGGGCTACGAGCAGTACTTC. Its protein product is CAISEGRAGTVGYEQYF. The J gene is TRBJ2-7, the V gene TRBV10-3; 7 bases agree with TRBD2. The CDR3 spans 17 residues. The V gene end was trimmed by 2 bases and the J gene end by 3 bases; junction bases not matched to a gene: 13. The germline gives CDR1 ENHRY, CDR2 SYGVKD.

This chain joins TRBV12-3 or TRBV12-4 and TRBJ1-1; TRBD1 might be the D (5 bases). The CDR3 sequence is 15 residues long. Trimming pared 4 bases from V and 5 bases from J, leaving 17 bases between. The CDR3 loop is CASSYINGGLTEAFF. The CDR3 DNA reads as TGTGCCAGCAGTTACATAAACGGGGGGTTAACTGAAGCTTTCTTT.

V and J are TRBV29-1 and TRBJ2-7; possible D gene TRBD1, 6 bases. The CDR3 length is 12 residues. V lost 7 bases, J lost 5 bases, and 15 bases lay in between. Germline V lookup: CDR1 SQVTM, CDR2 ANQGSEA. Here the CDR3 reads CSANRDTDEQYF. For the CDR3, the DNA is TGCAGCGCAAACCGGGACACCGACGAGCAGTACTTC.

V and J are TRBV4-1 and TRBJ2-7; D is unclear. CDR3 size: 14 residues. Per the germline V gene, CDR1 is MGHRA and CDR2 is YSYEKL. Trimming left V 4 bases short and J 2 bases short, with 12 bases between. The CDR3 loop is CASSPDLGTYEQYF. The CDR3 nucleotides read TGCGCCAGCAGCCCAGACCTTGGTACCTACGAGCAGTACTTC.

In this sample, this clonotype turned up many times. The J gene is TRBJ2-2, the V gene TRBV29-1; D is unresolved. This CDR3 region has 13 residues. V was cut by 1 base and J by 4 bases, with 7 bases left in between. Germline CDR1 SQVTM, CDR2 ANQGSEA. The DNA of the CDR3 is TGCAGCGTTGAAGTTGGAACCACCGGGGAGCTGTTTTTT. This encodes CSVEVGTTGELFF.

In its sample, this clonotype was seen many times. The chain uses TRBV7-9 and TRBJ2-3; 11 bases map to TRBD1. V dropped 5 bases and J dropped 6; count of bases not matched to a gene: 7. From germline, CDR1 is SEHNR and CDR2 FQNEAQ (reference sequence). This CDR3 spans 15 amino acids. The DNA for the CDR3 is TGTGCCAGCAGCCCGGGACAGGGGGTGATGGATACGCAGTATTTT. Translating it yields CASSPGQGVMDTQYF.

This clonotype came up a few times. J is TRBJ2-5 and V is TRBV19; 7 bases fit TRBD1. The CDR3 runs to 13 residues. V lost 9 bases and J lost 3; bases outside the gene matches: 7. In germline, CDR1 is LNHDA, CDR2 SQIVND (reference sequence). CDR3 in DNA: TGTGCCAGCGGACAGGTTGGGGAAGAGACCCAGTACTTC. This translates into CASGQVGEETQYF.